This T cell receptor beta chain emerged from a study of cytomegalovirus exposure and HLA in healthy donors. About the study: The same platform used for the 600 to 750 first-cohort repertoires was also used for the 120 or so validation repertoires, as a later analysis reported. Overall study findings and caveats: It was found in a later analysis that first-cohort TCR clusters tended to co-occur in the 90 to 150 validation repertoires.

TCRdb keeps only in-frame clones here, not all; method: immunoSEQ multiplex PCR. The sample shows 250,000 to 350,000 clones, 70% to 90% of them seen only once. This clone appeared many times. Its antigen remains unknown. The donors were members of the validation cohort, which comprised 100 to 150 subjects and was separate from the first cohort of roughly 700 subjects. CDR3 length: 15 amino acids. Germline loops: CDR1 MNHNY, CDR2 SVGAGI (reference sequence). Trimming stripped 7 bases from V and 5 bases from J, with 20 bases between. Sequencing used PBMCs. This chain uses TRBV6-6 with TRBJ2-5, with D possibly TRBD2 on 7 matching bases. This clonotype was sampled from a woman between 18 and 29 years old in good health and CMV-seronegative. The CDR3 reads CASKTSSGGGETQYF. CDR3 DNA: TGTGCCAGCAAAACATCTAGCGGAGGGGGGGAGACCCAGTACTTC.